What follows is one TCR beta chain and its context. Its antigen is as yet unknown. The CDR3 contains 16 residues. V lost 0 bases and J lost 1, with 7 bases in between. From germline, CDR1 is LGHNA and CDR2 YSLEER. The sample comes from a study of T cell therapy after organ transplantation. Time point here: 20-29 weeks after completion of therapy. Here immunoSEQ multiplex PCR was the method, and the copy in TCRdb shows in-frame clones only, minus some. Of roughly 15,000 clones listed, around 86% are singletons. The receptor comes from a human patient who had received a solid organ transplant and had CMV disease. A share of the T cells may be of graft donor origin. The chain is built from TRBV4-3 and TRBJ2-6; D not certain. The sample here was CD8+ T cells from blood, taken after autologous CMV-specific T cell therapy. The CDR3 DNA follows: TGCGCCAGCAGCCAAGATCTCAGTTCTGGGGCCAACGTCCTGACTTTC. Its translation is CASSQDLSSGANVLTF.